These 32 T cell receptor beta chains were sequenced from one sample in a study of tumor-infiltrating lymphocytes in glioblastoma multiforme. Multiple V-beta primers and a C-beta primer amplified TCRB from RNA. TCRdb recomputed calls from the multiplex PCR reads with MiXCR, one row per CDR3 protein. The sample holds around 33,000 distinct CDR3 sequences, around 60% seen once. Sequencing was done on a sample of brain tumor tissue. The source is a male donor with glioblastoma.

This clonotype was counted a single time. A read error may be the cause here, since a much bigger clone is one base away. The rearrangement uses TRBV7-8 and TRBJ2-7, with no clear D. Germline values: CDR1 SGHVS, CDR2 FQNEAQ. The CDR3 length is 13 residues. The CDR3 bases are TGTGCCATCAGCTCCCAAGTAAGCTACGAGCAGTACTTC. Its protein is CAISSQVSYEQYF.

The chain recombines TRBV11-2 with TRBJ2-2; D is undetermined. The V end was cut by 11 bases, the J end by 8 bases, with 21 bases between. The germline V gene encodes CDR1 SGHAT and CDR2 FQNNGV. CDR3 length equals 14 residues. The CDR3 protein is CACILGLDPGELFF. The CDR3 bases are TGTGCCTGCATCTTAGGTCTAGATCCTGGGGAGCTGTTTTTT.

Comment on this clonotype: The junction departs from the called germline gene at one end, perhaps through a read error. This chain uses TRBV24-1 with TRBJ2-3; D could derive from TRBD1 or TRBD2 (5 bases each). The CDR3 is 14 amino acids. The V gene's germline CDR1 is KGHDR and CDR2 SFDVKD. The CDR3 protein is CATRGPLGTNTQYF. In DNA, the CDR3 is TGTGCCACCAGGGGACCTCTCGGCACAAATACGCAGTATTTT.

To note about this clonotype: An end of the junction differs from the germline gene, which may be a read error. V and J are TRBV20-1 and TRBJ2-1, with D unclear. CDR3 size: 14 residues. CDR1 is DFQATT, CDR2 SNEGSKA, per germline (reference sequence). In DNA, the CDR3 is TGCAATGCTAGTTCAACCAGGAGATCCTATGAGCAGTTCTTC. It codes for CNASSTRRSYEQFF.

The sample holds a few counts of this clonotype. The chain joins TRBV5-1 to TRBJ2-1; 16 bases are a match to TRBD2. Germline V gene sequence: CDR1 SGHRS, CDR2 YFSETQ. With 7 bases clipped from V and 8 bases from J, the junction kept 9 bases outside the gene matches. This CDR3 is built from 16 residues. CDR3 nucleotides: TGCGCCAGCGCACGGGGACTAGCGGGGGGGGGGGATGAGCAGTTCTTC. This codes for CASARGLAGGGDEQFF. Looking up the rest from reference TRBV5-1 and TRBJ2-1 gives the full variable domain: KAGVTQTPRYLIKTRGQQVTLSCSPISGHRSVSWYQQTPGQGLQFLFEYFSETQRNKGNFPGRFSGRQFSNSRSEMNVSTLELGDSALYLCASARGLAGGGDEQFFGPGTRLTVL.

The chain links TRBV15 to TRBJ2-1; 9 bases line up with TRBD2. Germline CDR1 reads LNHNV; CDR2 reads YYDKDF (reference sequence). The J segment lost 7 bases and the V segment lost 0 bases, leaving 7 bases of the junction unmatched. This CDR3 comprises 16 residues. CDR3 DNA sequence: TGTGCCACCAGCAGAGATCAAGCGGGAGGCCCGAATGAGCAGTTCTTC. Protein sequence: CATSRDQAGGPNEQFF.

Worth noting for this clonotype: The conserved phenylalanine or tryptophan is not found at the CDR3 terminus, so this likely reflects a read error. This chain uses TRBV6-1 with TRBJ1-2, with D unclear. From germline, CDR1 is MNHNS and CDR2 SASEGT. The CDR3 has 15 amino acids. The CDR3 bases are TGTGCCAGCAGGGACCTTAGGTTCTCTAACTATGCCTACACCTTA. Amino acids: CASRDLRFSNYAYTL.

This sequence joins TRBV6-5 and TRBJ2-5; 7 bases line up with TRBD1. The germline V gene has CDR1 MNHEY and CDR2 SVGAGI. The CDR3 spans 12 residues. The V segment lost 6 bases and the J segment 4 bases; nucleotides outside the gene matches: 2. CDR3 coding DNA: TGTGCCAGCAGAGAGGGGGCAGAGACCCAGTACTTC. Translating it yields CASREGAETQYF.

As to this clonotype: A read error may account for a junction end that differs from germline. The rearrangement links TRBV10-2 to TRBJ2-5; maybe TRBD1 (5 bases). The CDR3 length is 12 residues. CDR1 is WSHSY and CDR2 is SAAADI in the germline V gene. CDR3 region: CATWTREEAQYF. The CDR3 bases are TGCGCCACCTGGACAAGGGAAGAGGCCCAGTACTTC.

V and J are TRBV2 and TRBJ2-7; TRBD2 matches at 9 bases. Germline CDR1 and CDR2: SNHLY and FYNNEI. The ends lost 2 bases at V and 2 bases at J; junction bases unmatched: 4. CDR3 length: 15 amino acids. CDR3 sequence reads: CASSELSSGTYEQYF. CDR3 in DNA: TGTGCCAGCAGTGAACTGTCTAGCGGGACCTACGAGCAGTACTTC.

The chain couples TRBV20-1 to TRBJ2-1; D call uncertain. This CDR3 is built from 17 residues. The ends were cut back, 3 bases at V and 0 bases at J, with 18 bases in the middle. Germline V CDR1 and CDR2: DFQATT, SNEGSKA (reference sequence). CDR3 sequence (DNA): TGCAGTGCTAGGGCCCCCACCACAGTCAGCTCCTACAATGAGCAGTTCTTC. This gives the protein CSARAPTTVSSYNEQFF.

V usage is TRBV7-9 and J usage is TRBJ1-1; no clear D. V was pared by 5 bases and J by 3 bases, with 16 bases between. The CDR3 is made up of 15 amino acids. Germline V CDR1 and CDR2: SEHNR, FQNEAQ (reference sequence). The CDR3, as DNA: TGTGCCAGCAGCCCTCGAGGGTGCTGGGACACTGAAGCTTTCTTT. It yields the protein CASSPRGCWDTEAFF. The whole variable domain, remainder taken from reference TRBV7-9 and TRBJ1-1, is DTGVSQNPRHKITKRGQNVTFRCDPISEHNRLYWYRQTLGQGPEFLTYFQNEAQLEKSRLLSDRFSAERPKGSFSTLEIQRTEQGDSAMYLCASSPRGCWDTEAFFGQGTRLTVV.

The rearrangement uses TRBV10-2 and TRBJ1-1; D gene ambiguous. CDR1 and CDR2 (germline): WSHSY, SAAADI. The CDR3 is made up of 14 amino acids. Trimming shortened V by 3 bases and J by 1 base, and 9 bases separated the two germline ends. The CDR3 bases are TGCGCCAGCAGTGATGACCTCGCGAACACTGAAGCTTTCTTT. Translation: CASSDDLANTEAFF.

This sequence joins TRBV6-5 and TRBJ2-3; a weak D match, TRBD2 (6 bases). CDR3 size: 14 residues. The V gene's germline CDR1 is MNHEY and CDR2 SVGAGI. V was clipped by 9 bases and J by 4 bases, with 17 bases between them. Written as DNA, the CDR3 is TGTGCCAGTAGGTCCAGGGAGGTCCCAGATACGCAGTATTTT. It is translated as CASRSREVPDTQYF.

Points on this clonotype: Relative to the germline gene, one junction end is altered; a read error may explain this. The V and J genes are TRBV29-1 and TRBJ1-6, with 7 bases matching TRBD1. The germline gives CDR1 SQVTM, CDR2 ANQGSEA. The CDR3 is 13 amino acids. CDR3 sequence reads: CIVAGDRESPLHF. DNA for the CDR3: TGCATCGTTGCAGGGGACAGAGAATCACCCCTCCACTTT.

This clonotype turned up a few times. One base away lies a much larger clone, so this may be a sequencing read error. The CDR3 is CANSPSGRGNEQYF. The CDR3 coding sequence is TGCGCCAACAGTCCTAGCGGGAGGGGCAACGAGCAGTACTTC. This chain uses TRBV10-2 with TRBJ2-7; TRBD2 aligns across 12 bases. The CDR3 length is 14 residues. Looked up from germline, CDR1 is WSHSY and CDR2 is SAAADI.

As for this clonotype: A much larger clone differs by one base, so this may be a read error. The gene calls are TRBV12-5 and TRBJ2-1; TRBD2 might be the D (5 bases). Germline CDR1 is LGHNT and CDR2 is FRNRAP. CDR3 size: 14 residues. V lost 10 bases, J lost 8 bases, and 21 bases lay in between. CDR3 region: CAIALSSSGDEQFF. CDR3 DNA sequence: TGTGCTATTGCCCTATCCTCTTCCGGGGATGAGCAGTTCTTC.

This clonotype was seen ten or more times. The CDR3 spells CASSHTRTGSVAGELFF. CDR3 nucleotide sequence: TGTGCCAGCAGCCACACTAGAACAGGGTCCGTGGCCGGGGAGCTGTTTTTT. The chain uses TRBV14 and TRBJ2-2, with D possibly being TRBD1 (6 bases). The CDR3 covers 17 residues. From germline, CDR1 is SGHDN and CDR2 FVKESK. V was trimmed by 3 bases and J by 6 bases, leaving 20 bases between them. Drawing the rest from reference TRBV14 and TRBJ2-2, the complete variable domain is EAGVTQFPSHSVIEKGQTVTLRCDPISGHDNLYWYRRVMGKEIKFLLHFVKESKQDESGMPNNRFLAERTGGTYSTLKVQPAELEDSGVYFCASSHTRTGSVAGELFFGEGSRLTVL.

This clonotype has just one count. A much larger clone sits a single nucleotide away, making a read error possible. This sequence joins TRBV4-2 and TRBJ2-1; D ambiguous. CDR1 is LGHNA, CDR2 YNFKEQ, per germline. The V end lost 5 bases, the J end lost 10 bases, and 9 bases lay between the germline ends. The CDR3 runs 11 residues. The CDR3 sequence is CASSNAYEQFF. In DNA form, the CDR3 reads TGTGCCAGCAGCAATGCCTACGAGCAGTTCTTC.

CDR3 nucleotides: TGTGCCAGCACACAGGACTACTCTCTTGGCTACACCTTC. Protein sequence: CASTQDYSLGYTF. V gene TRBV12-3 or TRBV12-4 combines with J gene TRBJ1-2; tentatively, D is TRBD1 (5 bases). Trimming took 7 bases from V and 7 from J, leaving 16 bases between them. CDR3 length: 13 residues.

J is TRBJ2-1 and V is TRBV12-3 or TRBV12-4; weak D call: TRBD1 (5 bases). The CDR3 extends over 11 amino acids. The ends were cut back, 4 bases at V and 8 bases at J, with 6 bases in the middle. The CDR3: CASSWGDEQFF. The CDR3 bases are TGTGCCAGCAGTTGGGGCGATGAGCAGTTCTTC.

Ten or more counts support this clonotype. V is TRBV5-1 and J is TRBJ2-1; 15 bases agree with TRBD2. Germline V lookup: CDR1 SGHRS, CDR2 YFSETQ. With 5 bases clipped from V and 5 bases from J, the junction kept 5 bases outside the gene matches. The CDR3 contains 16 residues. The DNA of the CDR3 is TGCGCCAGCAGACGGACTAGCGGGAGGGTAGACAATGAGCAGTTCTTC. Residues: CASRRTSGRVDNEQFF. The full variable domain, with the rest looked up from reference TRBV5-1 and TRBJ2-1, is KAGVTQTPRYLIKTRGQQVTLSCSPISGHRSVSWYQQTPGQGLQFLFEYFSETQRNKGNFPGRFSGRQFSNSRSEMNVSTLELGDSALYLCASRRTSGRVDNEQFFGPGTRLTVL.

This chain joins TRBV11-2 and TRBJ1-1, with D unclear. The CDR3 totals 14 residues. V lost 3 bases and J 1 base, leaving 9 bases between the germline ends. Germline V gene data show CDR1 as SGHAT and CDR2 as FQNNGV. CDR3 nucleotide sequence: TGTGCCAGCAGCTTTAGTTGGGAGAACACTGAAGCTTTCTTT. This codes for CASSFSWENTEAFF.

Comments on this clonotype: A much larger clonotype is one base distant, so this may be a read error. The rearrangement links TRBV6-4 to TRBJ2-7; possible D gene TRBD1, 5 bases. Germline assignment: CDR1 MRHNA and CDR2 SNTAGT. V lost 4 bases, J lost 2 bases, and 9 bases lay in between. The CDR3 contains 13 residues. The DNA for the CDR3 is TGTGCCAGCAGTGGCAGGGTCCCCTACGAGCAGTACTTC. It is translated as CASSGRVPYEQYF.

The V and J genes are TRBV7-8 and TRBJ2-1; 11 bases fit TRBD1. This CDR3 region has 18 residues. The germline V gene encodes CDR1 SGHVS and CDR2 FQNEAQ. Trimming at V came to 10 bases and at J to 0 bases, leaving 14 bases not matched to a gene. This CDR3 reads CATTRYGTGGSSYNEQFF. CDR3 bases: TGTGCCACTACGAGGTATGGGACAGGGGGATCCTCCTACAATGAGCAGTTCTTC. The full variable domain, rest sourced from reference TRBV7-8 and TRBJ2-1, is GAGVSQSPRYKVAKRGQDVALRCDPISGHVSLFWYQQALGQGPEFLTYFQNEAQLDKSGLPSDRFFAERPEGSVSTLKIQRTQQEDSAVYLCATTRYGTGGSSYNEQFFGPGTRLTVL.

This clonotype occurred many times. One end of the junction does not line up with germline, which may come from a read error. CDR3 in DNA: TGCGCCCCCGAAGGGGTTTGCTTC. This sequence encodes CAPEGVCF. This chain links TRBV5-1 with TRBJ2-5; possible D gene TRBD1, 5 bases. Germline values: CDR1 SGHRS, CDR2 YFSETQ. The CDR3 contains 8 residues.

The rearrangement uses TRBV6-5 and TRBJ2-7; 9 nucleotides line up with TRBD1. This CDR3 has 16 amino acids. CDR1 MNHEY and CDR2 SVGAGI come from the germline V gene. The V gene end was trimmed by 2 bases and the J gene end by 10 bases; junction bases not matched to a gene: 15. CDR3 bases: TGTGCCAGCAGTTACCTCGTTCCGGGACAGGGTGGTAACCAGTACTTC. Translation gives CASSYLVPGQGGNQYF.

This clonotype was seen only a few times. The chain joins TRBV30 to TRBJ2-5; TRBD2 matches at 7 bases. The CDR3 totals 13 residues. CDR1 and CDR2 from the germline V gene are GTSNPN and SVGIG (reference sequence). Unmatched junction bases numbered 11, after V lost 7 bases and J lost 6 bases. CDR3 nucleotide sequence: TGTGCCTACACTGCGGGAGTTATGAAGACCCAGTACTTC. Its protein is CAYTAGVMKTQYF.

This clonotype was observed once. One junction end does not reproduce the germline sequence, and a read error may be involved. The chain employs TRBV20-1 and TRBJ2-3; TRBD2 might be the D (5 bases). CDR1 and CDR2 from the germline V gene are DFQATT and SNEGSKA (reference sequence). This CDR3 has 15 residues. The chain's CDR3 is CSATSPYEGTDKQYF. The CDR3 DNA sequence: TGCAGTGCTACCAGTCCTTACGAGGGCACAGATAAGCAGTATTTT.

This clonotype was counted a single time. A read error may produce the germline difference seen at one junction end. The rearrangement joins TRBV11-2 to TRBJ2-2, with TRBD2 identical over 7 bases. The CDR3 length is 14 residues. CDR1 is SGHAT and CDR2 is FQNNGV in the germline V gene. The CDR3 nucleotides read TGTGCCGGCAGGCGCGGACTAGACCCCGGGGAGCTGTTTTTT. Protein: CAGRRGLDPGELFF.

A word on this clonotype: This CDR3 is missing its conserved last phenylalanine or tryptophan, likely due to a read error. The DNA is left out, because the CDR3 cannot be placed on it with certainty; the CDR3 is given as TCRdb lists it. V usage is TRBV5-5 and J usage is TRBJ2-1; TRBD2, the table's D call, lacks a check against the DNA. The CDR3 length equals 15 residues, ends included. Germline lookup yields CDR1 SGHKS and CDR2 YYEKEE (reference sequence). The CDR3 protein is CASSSGLSSYNEQSL.

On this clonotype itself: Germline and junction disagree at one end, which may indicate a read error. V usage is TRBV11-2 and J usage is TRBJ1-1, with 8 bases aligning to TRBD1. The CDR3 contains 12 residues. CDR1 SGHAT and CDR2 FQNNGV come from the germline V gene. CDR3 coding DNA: TGTGCCAGAAGCTTAGTACAGGGGGTAGCTTTCTTT. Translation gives CARSLVQGVAFF.